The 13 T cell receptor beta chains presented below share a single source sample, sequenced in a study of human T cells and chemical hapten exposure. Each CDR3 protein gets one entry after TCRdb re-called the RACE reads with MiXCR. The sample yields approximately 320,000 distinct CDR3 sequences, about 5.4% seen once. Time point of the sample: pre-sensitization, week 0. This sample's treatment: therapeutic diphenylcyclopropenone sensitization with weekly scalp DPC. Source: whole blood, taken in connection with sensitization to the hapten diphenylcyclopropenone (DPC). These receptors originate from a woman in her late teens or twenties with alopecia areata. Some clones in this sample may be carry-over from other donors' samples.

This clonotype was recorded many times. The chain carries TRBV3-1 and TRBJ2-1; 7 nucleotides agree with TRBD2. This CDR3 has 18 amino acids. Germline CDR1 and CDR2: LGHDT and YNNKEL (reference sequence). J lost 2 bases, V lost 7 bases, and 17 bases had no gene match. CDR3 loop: CASTTSQSASGTYNEQFF. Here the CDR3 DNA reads TGTGCCAGCACCACCTCCCAATCGGCTAGCGGAACCTACAATGAGCAGTTCTTC.

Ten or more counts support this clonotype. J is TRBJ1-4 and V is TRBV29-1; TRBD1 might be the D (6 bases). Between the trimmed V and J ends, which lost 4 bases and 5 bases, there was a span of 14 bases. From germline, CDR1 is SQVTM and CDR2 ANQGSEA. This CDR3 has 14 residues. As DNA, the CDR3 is TGCAGCGTTGCTCGTCGAGGGGGGAATGAAAAACTGTTTTTT. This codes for CSVARRGGNEKLFF.

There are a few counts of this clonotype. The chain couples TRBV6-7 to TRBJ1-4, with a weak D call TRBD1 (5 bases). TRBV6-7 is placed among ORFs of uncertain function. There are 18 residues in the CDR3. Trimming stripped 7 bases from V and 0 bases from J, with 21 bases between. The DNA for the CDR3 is TGTGCCAGCACCAGAGATCGGGGCCCACCGACAACTAATGAAAAACTGTTTTTT. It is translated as CASTRDRGPPTTNEKLFF.

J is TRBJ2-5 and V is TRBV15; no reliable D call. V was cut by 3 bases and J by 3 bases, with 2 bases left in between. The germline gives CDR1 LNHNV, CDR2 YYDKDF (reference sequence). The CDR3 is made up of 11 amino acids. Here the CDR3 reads CATSREETQYF. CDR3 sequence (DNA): TGTGCCACCAGCAGGGAAGAGACCCAGTACTTC.

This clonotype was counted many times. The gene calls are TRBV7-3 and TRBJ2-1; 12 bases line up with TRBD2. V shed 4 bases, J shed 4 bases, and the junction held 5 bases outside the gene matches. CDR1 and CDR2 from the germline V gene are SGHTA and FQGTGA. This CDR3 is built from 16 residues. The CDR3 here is CASSYSSGGAYNEQFF. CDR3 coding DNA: TGTGCCAGCAGCTATTCTAGCGGGGGGGCGTACAATGAGCAGTTCTTC.

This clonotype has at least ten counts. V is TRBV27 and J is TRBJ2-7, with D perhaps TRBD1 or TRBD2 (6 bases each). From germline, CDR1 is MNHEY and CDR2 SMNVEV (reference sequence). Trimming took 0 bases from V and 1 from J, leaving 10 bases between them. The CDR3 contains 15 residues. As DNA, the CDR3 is TGTGCCAGCAGTTTATCGTGGGGGGCTTCCTACGAGCAGTACTTC. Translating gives CASSLSWGASYEQYF.

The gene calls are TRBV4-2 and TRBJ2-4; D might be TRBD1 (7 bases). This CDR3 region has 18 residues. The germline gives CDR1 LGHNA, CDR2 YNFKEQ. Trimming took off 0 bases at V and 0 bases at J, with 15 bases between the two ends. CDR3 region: CASSQDAGTDLAKNIQYF. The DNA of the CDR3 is TGTGCCAGCAGCCAAGACGCGGGGACAGACTTAGCCAAAAACATTCAGTACTTC.

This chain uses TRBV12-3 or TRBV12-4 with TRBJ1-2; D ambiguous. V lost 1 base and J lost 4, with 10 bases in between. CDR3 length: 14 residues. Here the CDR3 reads CASSLGVWGYGYTF. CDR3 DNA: TGTGCCAGCAGTTTAGGGGTGTGGGGCTATGGCTACACCTTC.

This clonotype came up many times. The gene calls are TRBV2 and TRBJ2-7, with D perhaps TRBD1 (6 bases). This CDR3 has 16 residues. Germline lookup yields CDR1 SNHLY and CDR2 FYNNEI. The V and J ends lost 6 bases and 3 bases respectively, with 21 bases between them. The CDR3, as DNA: TGTGCCAGCAGCAGACCCCCTCAGGGGATACACTACGAGCAGTACTTC. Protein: CASSRPPQGIHYEQYF.

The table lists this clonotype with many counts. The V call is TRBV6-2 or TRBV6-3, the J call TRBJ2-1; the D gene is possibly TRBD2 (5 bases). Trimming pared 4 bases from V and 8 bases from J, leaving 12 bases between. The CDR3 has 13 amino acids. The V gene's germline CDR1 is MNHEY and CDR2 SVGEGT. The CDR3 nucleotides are TGTGCCAGCAGTTTGCGGGCCCCTGATGAGCAGTTCTTC. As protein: CASSLRAPDEQFF.

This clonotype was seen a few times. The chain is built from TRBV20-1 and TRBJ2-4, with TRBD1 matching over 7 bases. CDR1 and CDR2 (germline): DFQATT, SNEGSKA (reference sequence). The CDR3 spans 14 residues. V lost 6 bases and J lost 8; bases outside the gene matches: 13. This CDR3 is CSANPRGKKDIQYF. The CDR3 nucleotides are TGCAGTGCAAACCCCAGGGGGAAAAAAGACATTCAGTACTTC.

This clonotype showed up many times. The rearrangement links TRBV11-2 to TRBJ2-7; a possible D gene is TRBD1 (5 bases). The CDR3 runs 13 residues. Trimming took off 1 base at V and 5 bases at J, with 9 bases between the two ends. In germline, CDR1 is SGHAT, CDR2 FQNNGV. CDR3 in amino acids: CASSLGRADEQYF. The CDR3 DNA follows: TGTGCCAGCAGCTTAGGCAGGGCCGACGAGCAGTACTTC.

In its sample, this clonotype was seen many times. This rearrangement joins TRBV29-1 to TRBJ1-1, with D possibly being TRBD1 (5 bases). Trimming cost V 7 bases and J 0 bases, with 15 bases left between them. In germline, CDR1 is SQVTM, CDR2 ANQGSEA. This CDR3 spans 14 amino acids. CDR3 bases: TGCAGCGCCCCCGACAGATCAATGAACACTGAAGCTTTCTTT. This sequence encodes CSAPDRSMNTEAFF.